The following is a T cell receptor beta chain sequence with its context. The sample belongs to a study of blood T cell repertoires in COVID-19. Across the study: PBMCs, B-cell-depleted T cells, or T cells provided the cDNA or gDNA that made up the material.

The CDR3 is 18 residues long. With 3 bases removed from V and 4 bases from J, the gap between germline ends came to 24 bases. Sequenced by immunoSEQ multiplex PCR; TCRdb stores in-frame clones only, minus some. The profile covers about 150,000 clones, with over 75% appearing a single time and roughly 3.2% taken by the ten largest. Sequenced material: peripheral blood. The rearrangement uses TRBV23-1 and TRBJ2-5; D may be TRBD2 (5 bases). TRBV23-1 is labeled an ORF, and its function is uncertain. This TCR derives from a woman in her sixties with active COVID-19. In nucleotides, the CDR3 is TGCGCCAGCAGTCATGTCGTAAGTTCGGGGAAGAAGGGAGAGACCCAGTACTTC. This encodes CASSHVVSSGKKGETQYF.